The 21 T cell receptor beta chains below come from one sample, sequenced in a study of blood T cell repertoires in COVID-19. Assay used: immunoSEQ multiplex PCR; TCRdb lists only in-frame clones, some missing. The data contain a few hundred thousand clones, 75% to 90% of them seen just once; the ten biggest clones take up about 3%. The sample taken for sequencing was PBMCs or T cells enriched from blood (not recorded which). The receptor set was obtained from a woman in her late teens or twenties in a cohort exposed to, infected with or recovered from COVID-19 (not recorded which).

The V and J genes are TRBV6-4 and TRBJ2-2; a possible D gene is TRBD1 (5 bases). Germline V gene sequence: CDR1 MRHNA, CDR2 SNTAGT. This CDR3 has 13 amino acids. Trimming removed 6 bases from V and 7 bases from J, with 12 bases in between. The CDR3 protein is CASSRDDIGELFF. In nucleotides, the CDR3 is TGTGCCAGCAGCAGGGATGACATCGGGGAGCTGTTTTTT.

The chain employs TRBV11-3 and TRBJ2-1; weak D call: TRBD2 (7 bases). CDR1 and CDR2 from the germline V gene are SGHNT and YENEEA. V lost 1 base to trimming and J lost 3 bases, with 16 bases between them. This CDR3 has 17 amino acids. In DNA, the CDR3 is TGTGCCAGCAGCTTAGCTTGGCGGAGGGGGGGCTACAATGAGCAGTTCTTC. Translation gives CASSLAWRRGGYNEQFF.

This sequence joins TRBV13 and TRBJ2-3; 8 bases align to TRBD2. V lost 4 bases to trimming and J lost 3 bases; unmatched junction nucleotides: 3. The CDR3 is 14 residues long. Germline lookup yields CDR1 PRHDT and CDR2 FYEKMQ (reference sequence). In nucleotides, the CDR3 is TGTGCCAGCAGCTCGGGACTAGAGACAGATACGCAGTATTTT. Translation: CASSSGLETDTQYF.

The J gene is TRBJ2-1, the V gene TRBV7-2; 15 bases match TRBD2. This CDR3 is 15 amino acids long. Germline CDR1 reads SGHTA; CDR2 reads FQGNSA. The J segment lost 10 bases and the V segment lost 5 bases, leaving 6 bases of the junction unmatched. The CDR3 nucleotides are TGTGCCAGCAGCCGGACTAGCGGGGGGGCTGAGGAGCAGTTCTTC. It is translated as CASSRTSGGAEEQFF.

The chain employs TRBV24-1 and TRBJ2-1; D is unresolved. The CDR3 has 14 residues. CDR1 and CDR2 from the germline V gene are KGHDR and SFDVKD. Between the trimmed V and J ends, which lost 0 bases and 9 bases, there was a span of 11 bases. The CDR3 loop is CATSDLVGFSEQFF. The CDR3 region has the DNA TGTGCCACCAGTGATTTGGTCGGGTTTTCTGAGCAGTTCTTC.

The sample holds one count of this clone. The V call is TRBV24-1, the J call TRBJ1-2, with D hard to call. The CDR3 is 12 amino acids. V lost 0 bases and J lost 10, with 8 bases in between. Germline values: CDR1 KGHDR, CDR2 SFDVKD. DNA for the CDR3: TGTGCCACCAGTGATTTGAACAGTCACTACACCTTC. Translation gives CATSDLNSHYTF.

The chain combines TRBV19 with TRBJ2-3, with a possible D match to TRBD2 (7 bases). The CDR3 has 15 residues. CDR1 and CDR2 from the germline V gene are LNHDA and SQIVND (reference sequence). V gave up 3 bases and J gave up 4 bases, with 14 bases separating them. In DNA, the CDR3 is TGTGCCAGTAGTATTGGGGGCGGGAGCGCAGATACGCAGTATTTT. Protein sequence: CASSIGGGSADTQYF. Combining the CDR3 with reference TRBV19 and TRBJ2-3 gives the whole variable domain DGGITQSPKYLFRKEGQNVTLSCEQNLNHDAMYWYRQDPGQGLRLIYYSQIVNDFQKGDIAEGYSVSREKKESFPLTVTSAQKNPTAFYLCASSIGGGSADTQYFGPGTRLTVL.

V is TRBV7-9 and J is TRBJ1-5; D may be TRBD1 (5 bases). The germline CDR1 and CDR2 sequences are SEHNR and FQNEAQ (reference sequence). The V end was cut by 5 bases, the J end by 1 base, with 12 bases between. CDR3 length: 15 amino acids. DNA for the CDR3: TGTGCCAGCAGCCCAGTGGGGGGGAGCAATCAGCCCCAGCATTTT. Amino acid sequence: CASSPVGGSNQPQHF. The variable domain in full, completed from reference TRBV7-9 and TRBJ1-5, reads DTGVSQNPRHKITKRGQNVTFRCDPISEHNRLYWYRQTLGQGPEFLTYFQNEAQLEKSRLLSDRFSAERPKGSFSTLEIQRTEQGDSAMYLCASSPVGGSNQPQHFGDGTRLSIL.

The chain links TRBV21-1 to TRBJ2-1; the D segment call TRBD2 is taken from the table without a DNA check. TRBV21-1 is listed as a pseudogene. The CDR3 consists of 16 residues. DNA of the CDR3: TGTGCCAGCAGCAAAGGACTAGCGGGAACATACAATGAGCAGTTCTTC. Translating it yields CASSKGLAGTYNEQFF.

The V gene is TRBV5-1, the J gene TRBJ2-2; 7 bases match TRBD1. Germline V lookup: CDR1 SGHRS, CDR2 YFSETQ. This CDR3 is built from 14 residues. V trimming: 3 bases; J trimming: 5 bases; junction bases outside the gene matches: 4. For the CDR3, the DNA is TGCGCCAGCAGCTGGGAGACAGGGACCGGGGAGCTGTTTTTT. Protein product: CASSWETGTGELFF.

V usage is TRBV3-1 (or the pseudogene TRBV3-2) and J usage is TRBJ1-5; no firm D call. This CDR3 has 15 residues. Trimming pared 4 bases from V and 3 bases from J, leaving 13 bases between. CDR1 is LGHDT, CDR2 YNNKEL, per germline (reference sequence). The CDR3: CASSPSVLNNQPQHF. The CDR3 DNA reads TGTGCCAGCAGCCCTTCCGTACTGAACAATCAGCCCCAGCATTTT.

V and J are TRBV27 and TRBJ2-7; TRBD1 aligns across 10 bases. The CDR3 is 15 residues long. The germline V gene has CDR1 MNHEY and CDR2 SMNVEV (reference sequence). Trimming at V came to 4 bases and at J to 4 bases, leaving 7 bases not matched to a gene. In nucleotides, the CDR3 is TGTGCCAGCAGTTACTATGACAGGGGGCATTACGAGCAGTACTTC. The encoded protein is CASSYYDRGHYEQYF.

This chain joins TRBV7-9 and TRBJ2-1; TRBD2 matches 14 bases. Germline V CDR1 and CDR2: SEHNR, FQNEAQ (reference sequence). This CDR3 spans 17 amino acids. V shed 5 bases and J 9 bases; nucleotides not matched to a gene: 12. The CDR3 here is CASSPLTGLAGVREQFF. The DNA for the CDR3 is TGTGCCAGCAGCCCCTTGACGGGACTAGCGGGAGTCCGTGAGCAGTTCTTC. Variable domain in full (rest from reference TRBV7-9 and TRBJ2-1): DTGVSQNPRHKITKRGQNVTFRCDPISEHNRLYWYRQTLGQGPEFLTYFQNEAQLEKSRLLSDRFSAERPKGSFSTLEIQRTEQGDSAMYLCASSPLTGLAGVREQFFGPGTRLTVL.

The chain links TRBV19 to TRBJ1-5; possible D gene TRBD1, 5 bases. Germline CDR1 reads LNHDA; CDR2 reads SQIVND (reference sequence). The CDR3 consists of 13 residues. Trimming pared 7 bases from V and 11 bases from J, leaving 18 bases between. The CDR3 bases are TGTGCCAGTAAGCCCAGGGCCGGCTCGGCCCAGCATTTT. Encoded protein: CASKPRAGSAQHF.

This chain uses TRBV7-9 with TRBJ1-4, with a tentative D call TRBD1 (6 bases). V was clipped by 3 bases and J by 8 bases, with 19 bases between them. Germline CDR1 and CDR2: SEHNR and FQNEAQ (reference sequence). This CDR3 region has 16 residues. CDR3 amino acids: CASSFQGDRTGEKLFF. Written as DNA, the CDR3 is TGTGCCAGCAGCTTCCAGGGCGACAGGACCGGCGAAAAACTGTTTTTT.

The gene calls are TRBV6-1 and TRBJ2-7, with TRBD1 identical over 7 bases. Germline CDR1 is MNHNS and CDR2 is SASEGT. The CDR3 contains 17 residues. The junction had 12 bases not matched to a gene; V was cut back by 2 bases and J by 2 bases. As DNA, the CDR3 is TGTGCCAGCAGTGAATTACCGACAGGGCCCTCTACCTACGAGCAGTACTTC. Amino acid sequence: CASSELPTGPSTYEQYF.

The chain has TRBV29-1 and TRBJ2-7, with D uncertain. The ends were cut back, 7 bases at V and 2 bases at J, with 9 bases in the middle. Per the germline V gene, CDR1 is SQVTM and CDR2 is ANQGSEA. The CDR3 length is 11 residues. The CDR3 nucleotides are TGCAGCGCCCTGAGCACCTACGAGCAGTACTTC. Translation gives CSALSTYEQYF.

This rearrangement joins TRBV19 to TRBJ1-5, with D maybe TRBD1 (6 bases). Trimming removed 6 bases from V and 7 bases from J, with 22 bases in between. The germline V gene encodes CDR1 LNHDA and CDR2 SQIVND (reference sequence). The CDR3 totals 16 residues. CDR3 in DNA: TGTGCCAGTAGCCGGGACATTATTCTGGCGGGCCAGCCCCAGCATTTT. This sequence encodes CASSRDIILAGQPQHF.

The chain joins TRBV28 to TRBJ1-3; possible D gene TRBD1, 5 bases. The CDR3 spans 16 residues. Germline V gives CDR1 MDHEN, CDR2 SYDVKM. Between the trimmed V and J ends, which lost 5 bases and 0 bases, there was a span of 14 bases. The CDR3 DNA sequence: TGTGCCAGCAGTGCCCCGGCAGGGTTCTCTGGAAACACCATATATTTT. This sequence encodes CASSAPAGFSGNTIYF.

The chain links TRBV5-1 to TRBJ2-5; D unresolved. CDR1 and CDR2 from the germline V gene are SGHRS and YFSETQ. The length of the CDR3 is 11 residues. V dropped 10 bases and J dropped 2 bases, with 9 bases sitting between them. The CDR3 protein is CACGEQETQYF. The DNA for the CDR3 is TGCGCCTGCGGAGAGCAAGAGACCCAGTACTTC.

CDR3 DNA: TGTGCCATCAATGGAAGGCAGGGTGGGAGGAATTCCTACAATGAGCAGTTCTTC. This codes for CAINGRQGGRNSYNEQFF. The J gene is TRBJ2-1, the V gene TRBV10-3; perhaps TRBD2 as D (6 bases). The CDR3 is 18 amino acids. The V end lost 7 bases, the J end lost 1 base, and 23 bases lay between the germline ends. Per the germline V gene, CDR1 is ENHRY and CDR2 is SYGVKD.